This section outlines one T cell receptor (beta chain) sequence together with its context. The junction shows a germline mismatch at one end, possibly a read error. Clones were sequenced by immunoSEQ multiplex PCR, and TCRdb holds only the in-frame ones, with some missing. The sample shows 300,000 to 500,000 clones, around nine tenths of them seen only once. This sample was included in a study of blood T cell repertoires in COVID-19. Participants had their cohort set by participant-reported clinical history. This clonotype originated in a woman in her 30s with acute COVID-19. The material sequenced was PBMCs or T cells enriched from blood (not recorded which).

In nucleotides, the CDR3 is TGTGCCATCAGTGAGTCAGGGGCCCAGAGGAACACTGAGGCTTTCTTT. Protein sequence: CAISESGAQRNTEAFF. This chain joins TRBV10-3 and TRBJ1-1; tentative D call: TRBD1 (5 bases). Germline assignment: CDR1 ENHRY and CDR2 SYGVKD. This CDR3 is built from 16 residues.